The entry that follows covers one TCR beta chain sequence. Its specificity is not known. This specimen belongs to a study of T cells in localized non-small cell lung cancer. Study findings and constraints: Median about 56 top-100 tumor clones were shared with paired adjacent lung. The tumor had only one region sequenced, so heterogeneity remains possible. Compared with tumor, uninvolved adjacent lung displayed greater T cell clonality, ranking highest overall.

TCRdb's table, derived via immunoSEQ multiplex PCR, lists solely in-frame clones and lacks some. The table includes under 70,000 clones, roughly 90% detected once. Sequenced here: peripheral blood, sampled before any cancer treatment. The sequence derives from a woman aged 35-75 years with stage I lung adenocarcinoma.

CDR3 coding DNA: TGTGCCACCAGCAGAGACCGGGGGATCTCCTACGAGCAGTACTTC. Its protein product is CATSRDRGISYEQYF. The V call is TRBV15, the J call TRBJ2-7; tentatively, D is TRBD2 (6 bases). V was cut by 0 bases and J by 0 bases, with 9 bases left in between. The length of the CDR3 is 15 residues. The germline V gene has CDR1 LNHNV and CDR2 YYDKDF (reference sequence). The variable domain in full, completed from reference TRBV15 and TRBJ2-7, reads DAMVIQNPRYQVTQFGKPVTLSCSQTLNHNVMYWYQQKSSQAPKLLFHYYDKDFNNEADTPDNFQSRRPNTSFCFLDIRSPGLGDTAMYLCATSRDRGISYEQYFGPGTRLTVT.